The clone carrying this T cell receptor (beta chain) was picked up a small number of times. This CDR3 has 13 amino acids. The V and J ends lost 4 bases and 5 bases, in that order; junction bases with no gene match: 3. Germline-derived CDR1 and CDR2 are WSHSY and SAAADI. This sample is drawn from a study of blood T cell repertoires in COVID-19. Study in general: Samples taken during acute and convalescent COVID-19 were collected in the United States, Italy and Spain. Sample material is recorded as cDNA or gDNA derived from T cells, B-cell-depleted T cells, or PBMCs.

Source study methods: Nucleated cell number was recorded as an estimate derived from reference gene primer amplification. Some clones are missing from TCRdb's copy, which holds only in-frame ones; the method was immunoSEQ multiplex PCR. The V and J calls and clone size come from that table; D and trimming were worked out from the DNA. The profile shows 100,000 to 150,000 clones, around three quarters of them singletons. V gene TRBV10-2 combines with J gene TRBJ1-1, with TRBD1 matching 8 bases. The clonotype comes from a woman in her sixties or seventies with acute or convalescent COVID-19. Sequencing was performed on peripheral blood. CDR3 region: CASSGRTGTEAFF. CDR3 DNA sequence: TGCGCCAGCAGTGGGAGGACAGGGACTGAAGCTTTCTTT.